The clone carrying this T cell receptor (beta chain) came up a few times. Its antigen is still unknown. The data were obtained in a study of post-analysis software for immune sequencing data. Study-level findings and limits: Five TRBV segments, TRBV5-6, TRBV5-1 and TRBV20-1 among them, were found more frequent in patients than controls.

Every TCR beta cDNA library bore unique molecular identifiers. Each CDR3 protein is one row after TCRdb ran MiXCR on the PCR reads. The sample lists about 820,000 distinct CDR3 sequences; approximately 53% were seen once. The CDR3 consists of 16 residues. In germline, CDR1 is SGHTA, CDR2 FQGNSA. This TCR came from a girl aged 5 to 17 with multiple sclerosis. This chain links TRBV7-2 with TRBJ2-4, with TRBD1 as a possible D gene (6 bases). The end of the DNA is better explained by TRBJ2-7, so the J call may be wrong. Sequencing was performed on blood. The CDR3 nucleotides read TGTGCCAGCAGCACACCGGGACAACCTGTATCTTACGAGCAGTACTTC. It codes for CASSTPGQPVSYEQYF.